This T cell receptor (beta chain) was retrieved from a study of T cell changes during pregnancy in multiple sclerosis. V trimming: 4 bases; J trimming: 1 base; junction bases outside the gene matches: 8. Per germline, CDR1 SGHDT and CDR2 YYEEEE. The CDR3 sequence is 18 residues long. TCRdb keeps only in-frame clones here, not all; method: immunoSEQ multiplex PCR. The sample includes roughly 88,000 clones, roughly 90% of them seen just once. The receptor comes from a female donor with multiple sclerosis, enrolled in a pregnancy study. The rearrangement joins TRBV5-6 to TRBJ2-4; 13 nucleotides line up with TRBD2. Sequences were derived from peripheral blood, sampled in the first trimester of pregnancy. For the CDR3, the DNA is TGTGCCAGCAGCCTTGGACTAGCGGGAGAGTTTGCCAAAAACATTCAGTACTTC. Protein sequence: CASSLGLAGEFAKNIQYF.